This T cell receptor beta chain is drawn from a study of Ad26.COV2.S vaccination and SARS-CoV-2 variants. Study in general: Once or twice, 56 days apart, Ad26.COV2.S was delivered intramuscularly.

Regarding treatment: some 20 received Ad26.COV2.S at low or high dose, single or two shots; roughly five received placebo; per-sample allocation not given. Samples were taken on day 63 after the first vaccine or placebo injection. V was pared by 4 bases and J by 1 base, with 9 bases of the junction left unmatched. CDR1 is MNHNS, CDR2 SASEGT, per germline. The CDR3 spans 16 residues. Data came from immunoSEQ multiplex PCR; TCRdb stores just in-frame clones and leaves some out. Among roughly 390,000 clones, roughly nine tenths were seen once, and the ten largest hold under 4%. The origin of this receptor is a person aged 18-60 years who received the Ad26.COV2.S COVID-19 vaccine or a placebo. This chain uses TRBV6-1 with TRBJ2-5; 7 bases are a match to TRBD1. The sample was peripheral blood, taken in a trial of Ad26.COV2.S vaccine versus placebo. The CDR3 DNA is TGTGCCAGCAGTGTATTCCAGGGGGATGGCCAAGAGACCCAGTACTTC. This translates into CASSVFQGDGQETQYF.